Presented here are 31 T cell receptor beta chains from one specimen sequenced in a study of blood T cell repertoires in COVID-19. Profiled with immunoSEQ multiplex PCR; TCRdb holds only in-frame clones, not every one. The sample carries around 230,000 clones, around four fifths recorded once. Specimen: peripheral blood. These receptors were collected from a woman in her fifties or sixties with active or convalescent COVID-19.

The chain joins TRBV27 to TRBJ2-3; TRBD2 aligns across 11 bases. The CDR3 spans 16 residues. Germline V gene data show CDR1 as MNHEY and CDR2 as SMNVEV (reference sequence). After removal of 6 bases from V and 5 bases from J, the junction contained 10 bases not matched to a gene. The CDR3 DNA is TGTGCCAGCAGCCTTTTAGCGGGGGGGGGAATAGATACGCAGTATTTT. Translation: CASSLLAGGGIDTQYF.

V gene TRBV3-1 (or the pseudogene TRBV3-2) combines with J gene TRBJ2-2; D call uncertain. Germline loops: CDR1 LGHDT, CDR2 YNNKEL (reference sequence). Trimming cost V 4 bases and J 1 base, with 7 bases left between them. This CDR3 is built from 14 residues. The CDR3: CASSRRMNTGELFF. CDR3 nucleotides: TGTGCCAGCAGCCGGCGGATGAACACCGGGGAGCTGTTTTTT.

The chain recombines TRBV11-2 with TRBJ1-6; TRBD1 matches 7 bases. Germline CDR1 SGHAT, CDR2 FQNNGV. The V and J ends lost 5 bases and 9 bases, in that order; junction bases with no gene match: 10. The CDR3 extends over 15 amino acids. The CDR3 DNA reads TGTGCCAGCAGCATCCTCACAGGGGTGGGTTCACCCCTCCACTTT. It codes for CASSILTGVGSPLHF.

The chain links TRBV6-1 to TRBJ1-5, with a weak D call TRBD1 (5 bases). Germline V CDR1 and CDR2: MNHNS, SASEGT. CDR3 length equals 17 residues. Trimming removed 1 base at V and 0 bases at J, with 13 bases between. The CDR3 reads CASSEGSTAYSNQPQHF. CDR3 sequence (DNA): TGTGCCAGCAGTGAAGGGTCGACAGCATATAGCAATCAGCCCCAGCATTTT.

This clone was observed a single time. The chain joins TRBV29-1 to TRBJ1-3; D is ambiguous. V was pared by 5 bases and J by 1 base, with 9 bases between. The CDR3 is made up of 13 amino acids. The germline CDR1 and CDR2 sequences are SQVTM and ANQGSEA. The CDR3 spells CSVRGLSGNTIYF. CDR3 nucleotides: TGCAGCGTTCGAGGGTTATCTGGAAACACCATATATTTT. Supplemented by reference TRBV29-1 and TRBJ1-3, the full variable domain reads SAVISQKPSRDICQRGTSLTIQCQVDSQVTMMFWYRQQPGQSLTLIATANQGSEATYESGFVIDKFPISRPNLTFSTLTVSNMSPEDSSIYLCSVRGLSGNTIYFGEGSWLTVV.

In its sample, this clone was seen many times. The chain links TRBV11-2 to TRBJ2-7, with 9 bases identical to TRBD1. Germline V gene sequence: CDR1 SGHAT, CDR2 FQNNGV. Germline trimming cut 4 bases from V and 2 bases from J; bases unmatched to any gene: 6. The length of the CDR3 is 15 residues. CDR3 in amino acids: CASSSGTGRTYEQYF. The CDR3 DNA reads as TGTGCCAGCAGCTCCGGGACAGGGCGAACCTACGAGCAGTACTTC.

This clone appeared a single time. CDR3 residues: CASSQKVTGPNPSYGYTF. CDR3 sequence (DNA): TGCGCCAGCAGCCAAAAGGTGACAGGTCCAAACCCTAGCTATGGCTACACCTTC. The chain is built from TRBV4-1 and TRBJ1-2, with D tentatively TRBD1 (6 bases). Trimming took 2 bases from V and 4 from J, leaving 23 bases between them. Germline V gene sequence: CDR1 MGHRA, CDR2 YSYEKL. The CDR3 is made up of 18 amino acids.

This chain uses TRBV5-1 with TRBJ1-2, with TRBD1 identical over 9 bases. The J segment lost 6 bases and the V segment lost 4 bases, leaving 10 bases of the junction unmatched. Germline V lookup: CDR1 SGHRS, CDR2 YFSETQ. The CDR3 extends over 15 amino acids. In nucleotides, the CDR3 is TGCGCCAGCAGCCAACCTACAGGGGGCAGGGATGGCTACACCTTC. Translating gives CASSQPTGGRDGYTF.

This rearrangement joins TRBV27 to TRBJ2-3; 11 bases map to TRBD2. Losses at the gene ends were 6 bases for V and 2 bases for J; bases not matched to a gene: 7. The CDR3 length is 16 residues. The V gene's germline CDR1 is MNHEY and CDR2 SMNVEV (reference sequence). CDR3 DNA sequence: TGTGCCAGCAGAGCGGGACTAGCGGAGCCCACAGATACGCAGTATTTT. Translated: CASRAGLAEPTDTQYF.

The V and J genes are TRBV7-2 and TRBJ2-3; TRBD2 agrees at 9 bases. V gave up 3 bases and J gave up 7 bases; unmatched junction bases: 8. Germline CDR1 is SGHTA and CDR2 is FQGNSA. The CDR3 is made up of 15 amino acids. The CDR3 DNA is TGTGCCAGCAGCTTGGGCGGGGGGGCGTCCTATACGCAGTATTTT. Its protein is CASSLGGGASYTQYF.

The chain carries TRBV18 and TRBJ1-1, with 7 bases aligning to TRBD1. This CDR3 spans 15 amino acids. With V trimmed by 0 bases and J by 1 base, 2 bases remained unmatched. Germline V gene sequence: CDR1 KGHSH, CDR2 LQKENI. This chain's CDR3 is CASSPPTGSNTEAFF. The DNA for the CDR3 is TGTGCCAGCTCACCACCGACAGGGTCGAACACTGAAGCTTTCTTT.

The rearrangement uses TRBV3-1 (or the pseudogene TRBV3-2) and TRBJ2-5; D might be TRBD1 (6 bases). The ends were cut back, 4 bases at V and 1 base at J, with 13 bases in the middle. This CDR3 contains 15 residues. From germline, CDR1 is LGHDT and CDR2 YNNKEL (reference sequence). The CDR3: CASSRNPDSQETQYF. The DNA for the CDR3 is TGTGCCAGCAGCCGGAACCCGGACAGCCAAGAGACCCAGTACTTC.

The V and J genes are TRBV7-2 and TRBJ1-1; unclear D gene. Germline-derived CDR1 and CDR2 are SGHTA and FQGNSA. The CDR3 sequence is 13 residues long. Trimming took 6 bases from V and 5 from J, leaving 13 bases between them. The DNA for the CDR3 is TGTGCCAGCAGTCAACGGGCGGGGACTGAAGCTTTCTTT. It is translated as CASSQRAGTEAFF.

There are a few counts of this clone. The V call is TRBV27, the J call TRBJ2-7; 9 nucleotides match TRBD1. CDR1 is MNHEY and CDR2 is SMNVEV in the germline V gene (reference sequence). V gave up 6 bases and J gave up 5 bases; unmatched junction bases: 5. The CDR3 totals 13 residues. The CDR3 nucleotides are TGTGCCAGCAGGAGGGACAGGGCCCACGAGCAGTACTTC. This encodes CASRRDRAHEQYF.

This clone showed up just a few times. The chain couples TRBV10-3 to TRBJ2-7, with D possibly matching TRBD1 (5 bases). This CDR3 is 13 amino acids long. Germline CDR1 is ENHRY and CDR2 is SYGVKD. Between the trimmed V and J ends, which lost 3 bases and 6 bases, there was a span of 12 bases. The DNA for the CDR3 is TGTGCCATCAGTGAACGGGCCCAGGGCGAGCAGTACTTC. This sequence encodes CAISERAQGEQYF.

A note on this clone: This sample also contains other DNA sequences that code for the same CDR3. As DNA, the CDR3 is TGTGCCAGCAGCGCCCAGACAGGGGGAACAGATACGCAGTATTTT. It yields the protein CASSAQTGGTDTQYF. The gene calls are TRBV7-2 and TRBJ2-3; 9 nucleotides align to TRBD1. Per the germline V gene, CDR1 is SGHTA and CDR2 is FQGNSA. V trimming: 5 bases; J trimming: 3 bases; junction bases outside the gene matches: 6. The CDR3 runs 15 residues.

The chain uses TRBV10-3 and TRBJ1-2; D possibly corresponds to TRBD1 (6 bases). Germline V gene sequence: CDR1 ENHRY, CDR2 SYGVKD. Trimming took 2 bases from V and 0 from J, leaving 10 bases between them. The CDR3 runs to 15 residues. The CDR3 reads CAISEPTGTNYGYTF. The CDR3 bases are TGTGCCATCAGTGAGCCGACAGGTACTAACTATGGCTACACCTTC.

The chain employs TRBV7-7 and TRBJ1-6; 9 positions match TRBD1. J gave up 10 bases and V 1 base, and 8 bases lay outside the gene matches. CDR1 and CDR2 from the germline V gene are SSHAT and FNYEAQ (reference sequence). The CDR3 spans 16 residues. This CDR3 reads CASSLEAWTGDSPLHF. CDR3 coding DNA: TGTGCCAGCAGCTTAGAAGCGTGGACAGGGGACTCACCCCTCCACTTT.

This clone has only a few counts. The V call is TRBV5-1, the J call TRBJ1-1, with TRBD1 identical over 8 bases. The CDR3 loop spans 17 amino acids. CDR1 is SGHRS and CDR2 is YFSETQ in the germline V gene. J lost 3 bases, V lost 3 bases, and 13 bases had no gene match. Written as DNA, the CDR3 is TGCGCCAGCAGCTGGAGGGACAGGCCCCGAGGGGACACTGAAGCTTTCTTT. As protein: CASSWRDRPRGDTEAFF.

This clone is a singleton in its sample. The gene calls are TRBV6-2 or TRBV6-3 and TRBJ1-2, with D perhaps matching TRBD1 (6 bases). CDR3 length: 15 amino acids. The germline V and J ends were trimmed by 5 bases and 4 bases, with 17 bases remaining between them. Germline CDR1 and CDR2: MNHEY and SVGEGT. In DNA form, the CDR3 reads TGTGCCAGCAGTGACCTACAGGGTAGCCCCTATGGCTACACCTTC. Translating it yields CASSDLQGSPYGYTF.

CDR3: CASSFLRQGTTEAFF. In DNA form, the CDR3 reads TGTGCCAGCAGCTTTCTGAGGCAGGGGACGACTGAAGCTTTCTTT. The rearrangement uses TRBV5-5 and TRBJ1-1; tentatively, D is TRBD1 (6 bases). Germline CDR1 SGHKS, CDR2 YYEKEE (reference sequence). The CDR3 extends over 15 amino acids. Deletions cut 2 bases from V and 5 bases from J, with 16 bases between.

This clone was picked up a small number of times. The chain couples TRBV6-5 to TRBJ2-3, with D possibly being TRBD1 (6 bases). V shed 6 bases and J shed 5 bases, with 9 bases lying between them. Germline V gene sequence: CDR1 MNHEY, CDR2 SVGAGI. The CDR3 sequence is 12 residues long. In DNA form, the CDR3 reads TGTGCCAGCAGCTCGGACAGAGATACGCAGTATTTT. Amino acid sequence: CASSSDRDTQYF.

V usage is TRBV19 and J usage is TRBJ1-1, with TRBD1 matching over 8 bases. The germline gives CDR1 LNHDA, CDR2 SQIVND (reference sequence). The CDR3 is 14 amino acids. J gave up 5 bases and V 8 bases, and 10 bases lay outside the gene matches. The DNA of the CDR3 is TGTGCCAGTGATAAAGGACAGGGAGAAACTGAAGCTTTCTTT. Translated: CASDKGQGETEAFF.

V gene TRBV15 combines with J gene TRBJ2-5, with TRBD2 matching 7 bases. Germline values: CDR1 LNHNV, CDR2 YYDKDF (reference sequence). V lost 0 bases, J lost 1 base, and 5 bases stayed unmatched. The CDR3 has 16 amino acids. The DNA of the CDR3 is TGTGCCACCAGCAGAGACCTAGCGGACCCCCAAGAGACCCAGTACTTC. It is translated as CATSRDLADPQETQYF.

The chain couples TRBV7-7 to TRBJ2-5, with D tentatively TRBD1 (6 bases). Looked up from germline, CDR1 is SSHAT and CDR2 is FNYEAQ (reference sequence). The CDR3 contains 15 residues. Trimming removed 5 bases at V and 0 bases at J, with 13 bases between. This CDR3 is CASSPRGPYQETQYF. As DNA, the CDR3 is TGTGCCAGCAGCCCCAGGGGCCCGTACCAAGAGACCCAGTACTTC.

V usage is TRBV5-1 and J usage is TRBJ2-3, with D possibly matching TRBD2 (5 bases). The germline CDR1 and CDR2 sequences are SGHRS and YFSETQ. Trimming stripped 4 bases from V and 6 bases from J, with 15 bases between. The CDR3 sequence is 14 residues long. CDR3 protein: CASSEGSLGDTQYF. CDR3 DNA sequence: TGCGCCAGCAGCGAGGGCTCACTGGGCGATACGCAGTATTTT.

The chain recombines TRBV25-1 with TRBJ2-1, with 9 bases that match TRBD1. The germline gives CDR1 MGHDK, CDR2 SYGVNS. V lost 6 bases and J lost 7; bases outside the gene matches: 10. CDR3 size: 15 residues. In DNA, the CDR3 is TGTGCCAGCAGCTTCGGGACAGGGTTTTTGAATGAGCAGTTCTTC. Translated: CASSFGTGFLNEQFF.

This chain joins TRBV2 and TRBJ2-3, with D possibly being TRBD2 (6 bases). Germline V gene lookup returns CDR1 SNHLY and CDR2 FYNNEI. Between the trimmed V and J ends, which lost 5 bases and 4 bases, there was a span of 16 bases. This CDR3 has 15 amino acids. CDR3 protein: CASSQTRGGSDTQYF. CDR3 sequence (DNA): TGTGCCAGCAGTCAAACAAGGGGAGGATCAGATACGCAGTATTTT.

The V gene is TRBV18, the J gene TRBJ2-5; the match to TRBD2 covers 12 bases. With 8 bases clipped from V and 4 bases from J, the junction kept 8 bases outside the gene matches. Germline assignment: CDR1 KGHSH and CDR2 LQKENI. This CDR3 has 15 amino acids. Here the CDR3 reads CASQSGLAGRETQYF. CDR3 coding DNA: TGTGCCAGCCAATCGGGACTAGCGGGTCGAGAGACCCAGTACTTC.

V and J are TRBV5-1 and TRBJ1-2; 8 positions match TRBD1. This CDR3 contains 16 residues. Germline V gene lookup returns CDR1 SGHRS and CDR2 YFSETQ. Germline trimming cut 4 bases from V and 4 bases from J; bases unmatched to any gene: 12. The CDR3 coding sequence is TGCGCCAGCAGCGCGCTCGACAGGGGTTCTACCTATGGCTACACCTTC. Amino acid sequence: CASSALDRGSTYGYTF.

This clone was detected a few times. The chain is built from TRBV25-1 and TRBJ2-7; D gene ambiguous. V was clipped by 2 bases and J by 0 bases, with 11 bases between them. This CDR3 has 15 amino acids. The germline V gene has CDR1 MGHDK and CDR2 SYGVNS. CDR3 bases: TGTGCCAGCAGTGAAGTTTGGGCGAACTCCTACGAGCAGTACTTC. It encodes CASSEVWANSYEQYF.